Listed below are T cell receptor beta chains from one sample, sequenced in a study of T cell responses to AZD1222 COVID-19 vaccine. Sequencing was performed with immunoSEQ multiplex PCR; in TCRdb, only in-frame clones are kept and a portion is missing. The sample has about 67,000 clones, about four fifths seen once; the top ten hold about 6%. Sample: peripheral blood, taken 28 days after the second AZD1222 dose. All receptors come from an adult who received the AZD1222 COVID-19 vaccine. Each CDR3 is given with its conserved first and last residue. Each record gives: V gene, clone size, D gene, J gene, CDR3 DNA, CDR3 protein. The D gene is left open where the match is weak. For some rows the clone size is stated as once, few or many, or as a class when expanded; others skip it.

V gene: TRBV11-2; clone size: -; D gene: TRBD1; J gene: TRBJ2-5; CDR3 DNA: TGTGCCAGCAGTTTCGACAGGGGCCCCTGGGGGACCCAGTACTTC; CDR3 protein: CASSFDRGPWGTQYF
V gene: TRBV28; clone size: -; D gene: -; J gene: TRBJ2-2; CDR3 DNA: TGTGCCAGCAGTTATTTAGGGATTATGGGGGAGCTGTTTTTT; CDR3 protein: CASSYLGIMGELFF
V gene: TRBV5-1; clone size: -; D gene: -; J gene: TRBJ1-2; CDR3 DNA: TGCGCCAGCAGCTCGGGACACTTCACAAACTATGGCTACACCTTC; CDR3 protein: CASSSGHFTNYGYTF
V gene: TRBV11-2; clone size: -; D gene: -; J gene: TRBJ1-4; CDR3 DNA: TGTGCCAGCAGCTCCAACCGGGGGCAGTCTAATGAAAAACTGTTTTTT; CDR3 protein: CASSSNRGQSNEKLFF
V gene: TRBV18; clone size: -; D gene: -; J gene: TRBJ2-5; CDR3 DNA: TGTGCCAGCTCACCACGGTTCCAAGAGACCCAGTACTTC; CDR3 protein: CASSPRFQETQYF
V gene: TRBV27; clone size: many; D gene: -; J gene: TRBJ2-7; CDR3 DNA: TGTGCCAGCAGTTTATCAGGCGGAGGTGGGTACGAGCAGTACTTC; CDR3 protein: CASSLSGGGGYEQYF
V gene: TRBV15; clone size: -; D gene: -; J gene: TRBJ1-2; CDR3 DNA: TGTGCCACCAGCAGAGATTTACAGAGCTATGGCTACACCTTC; CDR3 protein: CATSRDLQSYGYTF
V gene: TRBV2; clone size: -; D gene: -; J gene: TRBJ1-5; CDR3 DNA: TGTGCCAGCAGTGGCGGGTCCCAGGGCTATCAGCCCCAGCATTTT; CDR3 protein: CASSGGSQGYQPQHF
V gene: TRBV2; clone size: -; D gene: -; J gene: TRBJ2-1; CDR3 DNA: TGTGCCAGCAGTGTAACCGGGGGGCCTAAGCAGTTCTTC; CDR3 protein: CASSVTGGPKQFF
V gene: TRBV7-6; clone size: -; D gene: TRBD1; J gene: TRBJ1-2; CDR3 DNA: TGTGCCAGCAGCTTAGGGGGGGGTGGGACAGGCGGAAACTATGGCTACACCTTC; CDR3 protein: CASSLGGGGTGGNYGYTF
V gene: TRBV5-4; clone size: few; D gene: -; J gene: TRBJ2-1; CDR3 DNA: TGTGCCAGCAGCTTTACTGGGGGGAATGAGCAGTTCTTC; CDR3 protein: CASSFTGGNEQFF
V gene: TRBV6-5; clone size: -; D gene: -; J gene: TRBJ1-2; CDR3 DNA: TGTGCCAGCAAACTCCGGGACATCTTCTATGGCTACACCTTC; CDR3 protein: CASKLRDIFYGYTF
V gene: TRBV4-2; clone size: -; D gene: TRBD2; J gene: TRBJ2-5; CDR3 DNA: TGTGCCAGCAGCCAACTGGCCCGGGGAGCGGGGGAGGACCAGTACTTC; CDR3 protein: CASSQLARGAGEDQYF
V gene: TRBV21-1; clone size: -; D gene: -; J gene: TRBJ2-3; CDR3 DNA: TGTGCCAGCAGCAGCCTTTTTGGGACTAGCGGGGCCACAGATACGCAGTATTTT; CDR3 protein: CASSSLFGTSGATDTQYF
V gene: TRBV6-1; clone size: -; D gene: TRBD1; J gene: TRBJ1-1; CDR3 DNA: TGTGCCAGCAGTGAAAGGGGGCCGAGAACTGAAGCTTTCTTT; CDR3 protein: CASSERGPRTEAFF
V gene: TRBV18; clone size: -; D gene: -; J gene: TRBJ2-7; CDR3 DNA: TGTGCCAGCTCACCCGGCGACTACGAGCAGTACTTC; CDR3 protein: CASSPGDYEQYF
V gene: TRBV6-5; clone size: -; D gene: TRBD1; J gene: TRBJ2-5; CDR3 DNA: TGTGCCAGCAGAGACGGACAGGTTTTAGGAGAGACCCAGTACTTC; CDR3 protein: CASRDGQVLGETQYF
V gene: TRBV5-1; clone size: -; D gene: -; J gene: TRBJ1-3; CDR3 DNA: TGCGCCAGCAGCTTTGGGACGGAGGTCTCTGGAAACACCATATATTTT; CDR3 protein: CASSFGTEVSGNTIYF
V gene: TRBV9; clone size: few; D gene: -; J gene: TRBJ2-5; CDR3 DNA: TGTGCCAGCAGCGTAGCGGTGGCCTTCCAAGAGACCCAGTACTTC; CDR3 protein: CASSVAVAFQETQYF
V gene: TRBV4-1; clone size: once; D gene: TRBD1; J gene: TRBJ2-7; CDR3 DNA: TGCGCCAGCAGCCAAGAGGGGGGGACAGGGATCTCCTACGAGCAGTACTTC; CDR3 protein: CASSQEGGTGISYEQYF
V gene: TRBV6-5; clone size: -; D gene: -; J gene: TRBJ1-2; CDR3 DNA: TGTGCCAGCAGATGGGGAAACTATGGCTACACCTTC; CDR3 protein: CASRWGNYGYTF
V gene: TRBV7-6; clone size: -; D gene: -; J gene: TRBJ1-1; CDR3 DNA: TGTGCCAGCAGCTCACAGGCCGGGGGCACTGAAGCTTTCTTT; CDR3 protein: CASSSQAGGTEAFF
V gene: TRBV4-2; clone size: -; D gene: TRBD1; J gene: TRBJ2-7; CDR3 DNA: TGTGCCACCACCCACCACGACTGGGGGACAGGCAAACCTTACGAGCAGTACTTC; CDR3 protein: CATTHHDWGTGKPYEQYF
V gene: TRBV4-1; clone size: -; D gene: -; J gene: TRBJ1-2; CDR3 DNA: TGCGCCAGCAGCCAAGTGATCACAGCAGCTAACTATGGCTACACCTTC; CDR3 protein: CASSQVITAANYGYTF
V gene: TRBV16; clone size: once; D gene: -; J gene: TRBJ1-5; CDR3 DNA: TGTGCCAGCAGCCAATCCCAGATCAATCAGCCCCAGCATTTT; CDR3 protein: CASSQSQINQPQHF
V gene: TRBV6-5; clone size: -; D gene: TRBD1; J gene: TRBJ1-5; CDR3 DNA: TGTGCCAGCAGTTACTCACAGGGGGCCACACAGCCCCAGCATTTT; CDR3 protein: CASSYSQGATQPQHF
V gene: TRBV2; clone size: -; D gene: -; J gene: TRBJ1-2; CDR3 DNA: TGTGCCAGCAGTCTCCCAGGCGGGAACTATGGCTACACCTTC; CDR3 protein: CASSLPGGNYGYTF
V gene: TRBV6-2/TRBV6-3; clone size: -; D gene: -; J gene: TRBJ2-5; CDR3 DNA: TGTGCCAGCAGTTATGGTGGTGGGGGGGCCCGGGAGACCCAGTACTTC; CDR3 protein: CASSYGGGGARETQYF
V gene: TRBV9; clone size: -; D gene: -; J gene: TRBJ2-3; CDR3 DNA: TGTGCCAGCAGCGTAGGCGGGGGCCGCACAGATACGCAGTATTTT; CDR3 protein: CASSVGGGRTDTQYF
V gene: TRBV7-2; clone size: -; D gene: TRBD1; J gene: TRBJ1-2; CDR3 DNA: TGTGCCAGCAGCCTGTCCCGGGACAGGGGGCATCACTATGGCTACACCTTC; CDR3 protein: CASSLSRDRGHHYGYTF
V gene: TRBV10-3; clone size: -; D gene: -; J gene: TRBJ1-5; CDR3 DNA: TGTGCCATCAACGACCGGGACAAGGGCCAGCCCCAGCATTTT; CDR3 protein: CAINDRDKGQPQHF
V gene: TRBV4-3; clone size: -; D gene: -; J gene: TRBJ1-6; CDR3 DNA: TGCGCCAGCAGCCAAAGGGGGACGCTTAAGGATAATTCACCCCTCCACTTT; CDR3 protein: CASSQRGTLKDNSPLHF
V gene: TRBV4-1; clone size: -; D gene: TRBD1; J gene: TRBJ2-4; CDR3 DNA: TGCGCCAGCAGCCAAGGAAACTTAAAGGACAGGGTGTACTTC; CDR3 protein: CASSQGNLKDRVYF
V gene: TRBV11-3; clone size: -; D gene: TRBD1; J gene: TRBJ2-2; CDR3 DNA: TGTGCCAGCAGTTACGGGACAGCCAACACCGGGGAGCTGTTTTTT; CDR3 protein: CASSYGTANTGELFF
V gene: TRBV7-2; clone size: -; D gene: -; J gene: TRBJ2-5; CDR3 DNA: TGTGCCAGCAGTCTTCTGAAGCCGGGGCGGACCCAGTACTTC; CDR3 protein: CASSLLKPGRTQYF
V gene: TRBV10-3; clone size: once; D gene: TRBD1; J gene: TRBJ1-1; CDR3 DNA: TGTGCCATCAGTGAAAGACAGGGGGCAGAGACTGAAGCTTTCTTT; CDR3 protein: CAISERQGAETEAFF
V gene: TRBV7-6; clone size: -; D gene: TRBD1; J gene: TRBJ1-4; CDR3 DNA: TGTGCCAGCAGCTTACAGGGGGCGCGGGAAAAACTGTTTTTT; CDR3 protein: CASSLQGAREKLFF
V gene: TRBV18; clone size: -; D gene: -; J gene: TRBJ2-1; CDR3 DNA: TGTGCCAGCTCACCACGAGATGGACTAACCTACAATGAGCAGTTCTTC; CDR3 protein: CASSPRDGLTYNEQFF
V gene: TRBV28; clone size: -; D gene: TRBD1; J gene: TRBJ2-2; CDR3 DNA: TGTGCCAGCAGCCAGACAGGGCTTGCGGGGGAGCTGTTTTTT; CDR3 protein: CASSQTGLAGELFF
V gene: TRBV9; clone size: once; D gene: TRBD1; J gene: TRBJ2-7; CDR3 DNA: TGTGCCAGCAGCGTACAACCGCCGGGACAGGGATACTCCTACGAGCAGTACTTC; CDR3 protein: CASSVQPPGQGYSYEQYF
V gene: TRBV19; clone size: -; D gene: -; J gene: TRBJ1-5; CDR3 DNA: TGTGCCAGTAGTATAGACAGGGAGTATCATCAGCCCCAGCATTTT; CDR3 protein: CASSIDREYHQPQHF